This T cell receptor (beta chain) was captured by sequencing in a study of identical twins. Each CDR3 protein gets one entry after TCRdb re-called the 5' RACE reads with MiXCR. Of 210,000 or so distinct CDR3 sequences in the sample, about 16% were seen once. V was shortened by 5 bases and J by 7 bases, with 12 bases between the two germline ends. Germline V CDR1 and CDR2: SGHAT, FQNNGV. This CDR3 has 14 residues. These data are also associated with another study on T cells expressing NK-cell markers.

Sequencing used CD8+ T cells sorted from blood. The TCR was taken from a woman in her late teens or twenties in good health. The V and J genes are TRBV11-2 and TRBJ1-6; maybe TRBD1 (6 bases). The CDR3 DNA is TGTGCCAGCAGCCTACTTACAGGGAATTCACCCCTCCACTTT. Translation: CASSLLTGNSPLHF.